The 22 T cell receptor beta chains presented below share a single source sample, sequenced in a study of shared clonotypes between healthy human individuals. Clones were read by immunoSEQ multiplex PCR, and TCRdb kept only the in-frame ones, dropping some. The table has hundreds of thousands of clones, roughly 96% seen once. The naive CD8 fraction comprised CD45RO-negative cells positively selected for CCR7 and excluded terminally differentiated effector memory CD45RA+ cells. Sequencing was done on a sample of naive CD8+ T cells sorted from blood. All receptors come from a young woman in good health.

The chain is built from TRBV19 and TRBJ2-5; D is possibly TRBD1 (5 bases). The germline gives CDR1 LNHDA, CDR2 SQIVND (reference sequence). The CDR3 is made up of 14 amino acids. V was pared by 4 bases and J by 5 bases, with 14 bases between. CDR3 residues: CASSTKQVWETQYF. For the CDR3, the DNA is TGTGCCAGTAGTACCAAACAGGTTTGGGAGACCCAGTACTTC.

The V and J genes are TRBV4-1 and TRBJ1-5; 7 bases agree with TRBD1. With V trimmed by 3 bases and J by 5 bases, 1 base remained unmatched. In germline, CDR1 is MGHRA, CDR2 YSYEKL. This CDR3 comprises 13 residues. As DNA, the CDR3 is TGCGCCAGCAGCCAGCAGGGGGATCAGCCCCAGCATTTT. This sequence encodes CASSQQGDQPQHF.

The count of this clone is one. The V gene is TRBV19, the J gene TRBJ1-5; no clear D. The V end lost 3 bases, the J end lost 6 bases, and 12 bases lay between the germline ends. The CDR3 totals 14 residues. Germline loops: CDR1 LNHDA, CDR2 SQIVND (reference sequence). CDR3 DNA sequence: TGTGCCAGTAGTATGGGAGGAGGAGGTCAGCCCCAGCATTTT. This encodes CASSMGGGGQPQHF.

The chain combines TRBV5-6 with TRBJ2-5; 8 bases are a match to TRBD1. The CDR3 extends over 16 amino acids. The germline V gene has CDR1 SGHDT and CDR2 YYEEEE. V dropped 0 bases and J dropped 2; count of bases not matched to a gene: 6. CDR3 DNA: TGTGCCAGCAGCTTGGCCGGGACAGGAGAACAAGAGACCCAGTACTTC. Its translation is CASSLAGTGEQETQYF.

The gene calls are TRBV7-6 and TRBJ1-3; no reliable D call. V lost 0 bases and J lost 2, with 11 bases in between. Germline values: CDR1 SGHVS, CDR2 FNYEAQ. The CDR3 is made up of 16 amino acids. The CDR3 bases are TGTGCCAGCAGCTTAGCCATGGCAGGCGCTGGAAACACCATATATTTT. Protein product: CASSLAMAGAGNTIYF.

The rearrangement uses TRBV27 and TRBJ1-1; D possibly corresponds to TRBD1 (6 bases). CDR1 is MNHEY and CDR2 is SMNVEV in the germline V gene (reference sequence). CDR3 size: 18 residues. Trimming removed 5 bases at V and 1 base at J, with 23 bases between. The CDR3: CASSKSGQSAYGNTEAFF. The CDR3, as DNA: TGTGCCAGCAGTAAATCCGGACAGTCGGCTTACGGGAACACTGAAGCTTTCTTT.

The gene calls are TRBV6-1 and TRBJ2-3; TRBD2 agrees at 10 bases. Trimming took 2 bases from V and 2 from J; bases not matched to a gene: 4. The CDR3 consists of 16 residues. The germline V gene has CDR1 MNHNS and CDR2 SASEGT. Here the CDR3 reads CASSEIAGGYTDTQYF. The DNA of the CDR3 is TGTGCCAGCAGTGAAATAGCGGGAGGTTACACAGATACGCAGTATTTT.

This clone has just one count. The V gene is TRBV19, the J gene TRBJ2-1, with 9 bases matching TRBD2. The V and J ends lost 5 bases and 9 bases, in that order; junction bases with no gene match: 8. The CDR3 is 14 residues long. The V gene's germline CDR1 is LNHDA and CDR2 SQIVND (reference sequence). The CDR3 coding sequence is TGTGCCAGTAGTTTTTCTAGCGGGATATTTGAGCAGTTCTTC. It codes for CASSFSSGIFEQFF.

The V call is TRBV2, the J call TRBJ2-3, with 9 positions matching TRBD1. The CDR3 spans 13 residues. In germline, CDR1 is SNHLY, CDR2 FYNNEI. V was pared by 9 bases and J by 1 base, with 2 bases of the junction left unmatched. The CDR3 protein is CARWDRGTDTQYF. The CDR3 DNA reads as TGTGCCAGATGGGACAGGGGCACAGATACGCAGTATTTT.

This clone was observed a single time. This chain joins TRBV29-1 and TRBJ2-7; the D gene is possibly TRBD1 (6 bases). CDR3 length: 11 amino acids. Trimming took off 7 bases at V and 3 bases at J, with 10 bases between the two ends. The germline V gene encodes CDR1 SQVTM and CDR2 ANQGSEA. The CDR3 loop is CSAQGLYEQYF. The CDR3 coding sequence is TGCAGCGCACAGGGCCTCTACGAGCAGTACTTC.

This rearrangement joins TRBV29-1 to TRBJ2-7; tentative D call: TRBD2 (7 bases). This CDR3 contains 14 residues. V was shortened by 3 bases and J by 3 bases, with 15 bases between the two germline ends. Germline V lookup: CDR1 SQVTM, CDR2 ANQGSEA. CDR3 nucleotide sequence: TGCAGCGTTGATTCCGGGGGAGGGGGCTACGAGCAGTACTTC. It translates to CSVDSGGGGYEQYF.

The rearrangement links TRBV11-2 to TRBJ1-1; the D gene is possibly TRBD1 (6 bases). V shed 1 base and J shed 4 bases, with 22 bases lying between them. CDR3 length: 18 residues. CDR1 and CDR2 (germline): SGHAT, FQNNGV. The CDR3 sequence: CASSLGSILKGGGTEAFF. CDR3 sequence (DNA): TGTGCCAGCAGCTTAGGGTCGATTCTCAAAGGGGGGGGCACTGAAGCTTTCTTT.

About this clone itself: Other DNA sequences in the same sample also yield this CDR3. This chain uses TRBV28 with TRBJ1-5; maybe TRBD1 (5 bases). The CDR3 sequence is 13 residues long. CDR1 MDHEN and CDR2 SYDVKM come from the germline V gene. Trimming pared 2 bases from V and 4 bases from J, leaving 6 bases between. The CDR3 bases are TGTGCCAGCAGTTTAGGGGCTAATCAGCCCCAGCATTTT. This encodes CASSLGANQPQHF.

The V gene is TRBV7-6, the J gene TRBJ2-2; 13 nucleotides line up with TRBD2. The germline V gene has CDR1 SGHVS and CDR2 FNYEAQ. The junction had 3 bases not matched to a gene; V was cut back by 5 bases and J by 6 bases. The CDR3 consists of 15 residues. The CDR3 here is CASSQGLAGAGELFF. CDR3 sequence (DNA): TGTGCCAGCAGCCAAGGACTAGCGGGGGCCGGGGAGCTGTTTTTT.

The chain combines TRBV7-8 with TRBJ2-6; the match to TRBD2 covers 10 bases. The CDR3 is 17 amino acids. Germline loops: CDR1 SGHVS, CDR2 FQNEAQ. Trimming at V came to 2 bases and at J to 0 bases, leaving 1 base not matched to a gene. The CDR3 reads CASSLLAGVSGANVLTF. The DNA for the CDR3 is TGTGCCAGCAGCTTACTAGCGGGAGTCTCTGGGGCCAACGTCCTGACTTTC.

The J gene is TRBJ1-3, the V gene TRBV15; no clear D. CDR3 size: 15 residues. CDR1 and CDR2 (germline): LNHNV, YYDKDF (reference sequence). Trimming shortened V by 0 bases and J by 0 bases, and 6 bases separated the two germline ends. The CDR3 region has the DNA TGTGCCACCAGCAGAGATGCCTACTCTGGAAACACCATATATTTT. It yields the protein CATSRDAYSGNTIYF.

CDR3 sequence: CSVETGTRSYNEQFF. In DNA form, the CDR3 reads TGCAGCGTAGAGACAGGGACCCGTTCTTACAATGAGCAGTTCTTC. The rearrangement uses TRBV29-1 and TRBJ2-1, with 7 bases aligning to TRBD1. This CDR3 contains 15 residues. The germline gives CDR1 SQVTM, CDR2 ANQGSEA. Unmatched junction bases numbered 12, after V lost 6 bases and J lost 4 bases.

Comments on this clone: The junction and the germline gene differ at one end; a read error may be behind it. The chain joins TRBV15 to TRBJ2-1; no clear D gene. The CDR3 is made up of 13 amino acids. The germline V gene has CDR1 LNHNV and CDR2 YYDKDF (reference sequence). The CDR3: CATSGDLSNEQFF. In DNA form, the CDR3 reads TGTGCCACCAGCGGAGATCTTTCGAATGAGCAGTTCTTC.

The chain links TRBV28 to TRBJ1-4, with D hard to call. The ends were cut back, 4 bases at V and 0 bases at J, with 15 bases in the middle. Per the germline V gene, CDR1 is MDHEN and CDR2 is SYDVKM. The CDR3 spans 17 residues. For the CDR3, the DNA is TGTGCCAGCAGTTCCCAATTAAAGTATGCAACTAATGAAAAACTGTTTTTT. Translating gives CASSSQLKYATNEKLFF.

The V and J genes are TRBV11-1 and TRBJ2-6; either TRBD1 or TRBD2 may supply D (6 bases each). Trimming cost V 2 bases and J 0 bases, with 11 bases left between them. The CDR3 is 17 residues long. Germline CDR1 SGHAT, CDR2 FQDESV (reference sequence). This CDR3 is CASSLWGASSGANVLTF. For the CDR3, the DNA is TGTGCCAGCAGCTTATGGGGGGCAAGCTCTGGGGCCAACGTCCTGACTTTC.

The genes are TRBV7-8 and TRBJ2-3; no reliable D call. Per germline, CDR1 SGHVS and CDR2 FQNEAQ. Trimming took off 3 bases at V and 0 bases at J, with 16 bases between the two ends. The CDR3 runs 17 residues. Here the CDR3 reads CASSLVAGPTSTDTQYF. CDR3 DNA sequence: TGTGCCAGCAGCTTGGTGGCAGGCCCGACTAGCACAGATACGCAGTATTTT.

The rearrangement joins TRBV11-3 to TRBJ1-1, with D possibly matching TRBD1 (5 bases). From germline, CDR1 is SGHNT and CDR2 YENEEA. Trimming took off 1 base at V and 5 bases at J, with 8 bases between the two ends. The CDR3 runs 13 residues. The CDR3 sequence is CASSLGRGTEAFF. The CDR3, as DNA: TGTGCCAGCAGCTTAGGCCGGGGGACTGAAGCTTTCTTT.